The sequence of this T cell receptor beta chain was determined in a study of T cells after posttransplantation cyclophosphamide. Regarding the study as a whole: TRB clonality was highly associated with recipient CMV seropositivity and reactivation. TRB overlap between skin or GI tissue T cells and blood was limited.

TCRdb's table, derived via immunoSEQ multiplex PCR, lists solely in-frame clones and lacks some. The sample has more than 10,000 clones, none seen only once. Germline V gene data show CDR1 as KGHSH and CDR2 as LQKENI. The length of the CDR3 is 13 residues. V was pared by 3 bases and J by 4 bases, with 2 bases of the junction left unmatched. This clone was picked up many times. Its antigen remains unknown. Treatment was busulfan-fludarabine conditioning, a marrow graft, and cyclophosphamide on days +3 and +4. This receptor was obtained from a female patient in her thirties or forties who received an allogeneic stem cell transplant from an unrelated donor, was CMV-positive, and had acute GVHD only. Some of these T cells may belong to the graft donor. Sequenced here: PBMCs, sampled after allogeneic stem cell transplant with posttransplant cyclophosphamide. The chain is built from TRBV18 and TRBJ1-2; 7 bases map to TRBD1. The chain's CDR3 is CASSPSGGYGYTF. For the CDR3, the DNA is TGTGCCAGCTCACCGTCAGGGGGCTATGGCTACACCTTC.